The source of this TCR beta chain is a study of cytomegalovirus exposure and HLA in healthy donors. The study, taken as a whole, reports: Several of the most significant clusters were apparently associated with common viral pathogens in a later analysis. Among CMV-associated TCR beta chains, most appeared HLA-restricted in a later analysis.

The PCR employed 60 Vbeta primers together with 13 Jbeta primers. Profiling relied on immunoSEQ multiplex PCR, and the TCRdb table lists in-frame clones only, not all of them. The profile covers fewer than 40,000 clones, with approximately 67% appearing a single time and 10% taken by the ten largest. Germline V gene data show CDR1 as SGHRS and CDR2 as YFSETQ. Deletions cut 0 bases from V and 4 bases from J, with 13 bases between. This CDR3 is built from 15 residues. As concerns this clone: Antigen specificity is unknown.

The sample consisted of PBMCs. The sequence derives from a man between 35 and 55 years old in good health and CMV-seropositive. The chain couples TRBV5-1 to TRBJ1-1; D is uncertain. DNA of the CDR3: TGCGCCAGCAGCTTGGGGGGAGGTTTGGGCACTGAAGCTTTCTTT. Protein sequence: CASSLGGGLGTEAFF.